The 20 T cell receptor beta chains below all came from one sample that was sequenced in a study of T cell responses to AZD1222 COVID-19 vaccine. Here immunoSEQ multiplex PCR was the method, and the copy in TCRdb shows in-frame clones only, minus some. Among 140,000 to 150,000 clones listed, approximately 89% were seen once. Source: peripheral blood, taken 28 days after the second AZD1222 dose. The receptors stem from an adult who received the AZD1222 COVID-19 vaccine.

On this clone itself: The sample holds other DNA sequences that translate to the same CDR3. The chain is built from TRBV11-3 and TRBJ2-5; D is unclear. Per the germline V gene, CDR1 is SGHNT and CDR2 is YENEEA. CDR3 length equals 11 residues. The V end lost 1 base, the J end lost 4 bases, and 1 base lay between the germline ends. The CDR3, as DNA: TGTGCCAGCAGCTTAGTAGAGACCCAGTACTTC. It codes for CASSLVETQYF.

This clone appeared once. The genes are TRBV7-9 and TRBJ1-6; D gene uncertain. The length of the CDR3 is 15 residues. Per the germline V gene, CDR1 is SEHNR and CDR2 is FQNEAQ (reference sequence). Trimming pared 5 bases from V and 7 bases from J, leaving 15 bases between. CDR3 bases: TGTGCCAGCAGCCCGCAGGTCGGCTACAATTCACCCCTCCACTTT. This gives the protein CASSPQVGYNSPLHF.

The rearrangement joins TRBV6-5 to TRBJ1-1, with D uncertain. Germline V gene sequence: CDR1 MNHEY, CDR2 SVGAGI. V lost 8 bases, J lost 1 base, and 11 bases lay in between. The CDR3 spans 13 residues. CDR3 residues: CASRTSKNTEAFF. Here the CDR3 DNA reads TGTGCCAGCCGAACCTCTAAGAACACTGAAGCTTTCTTT.

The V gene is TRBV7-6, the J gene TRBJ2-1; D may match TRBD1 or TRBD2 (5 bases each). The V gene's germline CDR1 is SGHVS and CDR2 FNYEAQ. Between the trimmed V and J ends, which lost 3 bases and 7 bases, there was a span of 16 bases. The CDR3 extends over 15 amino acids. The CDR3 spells CASSFRQRDFNEQFF. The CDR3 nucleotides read TGTGCCAGCAGCTTCCGACAGAGGGATTTTAATGAGCAGTTCTTC.

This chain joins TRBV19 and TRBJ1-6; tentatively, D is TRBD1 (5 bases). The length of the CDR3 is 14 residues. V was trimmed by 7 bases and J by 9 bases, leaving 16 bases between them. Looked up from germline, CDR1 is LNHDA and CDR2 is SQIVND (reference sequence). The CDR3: CASTRDLGGSPLHF. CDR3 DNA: TGTGCCAGTACCCGGGACCTAGGAGGTTCACCCCTCCACTTT.

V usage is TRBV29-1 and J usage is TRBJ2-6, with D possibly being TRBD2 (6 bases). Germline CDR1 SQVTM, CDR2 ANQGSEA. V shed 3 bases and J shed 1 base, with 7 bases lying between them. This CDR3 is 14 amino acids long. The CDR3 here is CSVDGGSGANVLTF. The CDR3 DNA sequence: TGCAGCGTTGATGGGGGGTCTGGGGCCAACGTCCTGACTTTC.

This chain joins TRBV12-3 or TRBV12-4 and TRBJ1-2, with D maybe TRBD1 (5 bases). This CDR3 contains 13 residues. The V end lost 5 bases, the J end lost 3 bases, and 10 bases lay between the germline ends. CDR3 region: CASSGTGHYGYTF. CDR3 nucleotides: TGTGCCAGCAGTGGGACGGGCCACTATGGCTACACCTTC.

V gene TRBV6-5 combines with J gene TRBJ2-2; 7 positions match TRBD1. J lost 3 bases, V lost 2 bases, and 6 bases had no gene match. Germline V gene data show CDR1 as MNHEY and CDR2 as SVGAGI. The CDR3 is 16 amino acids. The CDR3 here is CASSYGFGQDTGELFF. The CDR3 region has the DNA TGTGCCAGCAGTTACGGGTTCGGACAGGACACCGGGGAGCTGTTTTTT.

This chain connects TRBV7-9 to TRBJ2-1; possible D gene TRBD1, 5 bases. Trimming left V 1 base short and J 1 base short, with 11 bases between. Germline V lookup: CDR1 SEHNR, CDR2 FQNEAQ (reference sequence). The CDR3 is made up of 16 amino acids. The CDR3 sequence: CASSLVGERSYNEQFF. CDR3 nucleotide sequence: TGTGCCAGCAGCTTAGTAGGGGAACGTTCCTACAATGAGCAGTTCTTC.

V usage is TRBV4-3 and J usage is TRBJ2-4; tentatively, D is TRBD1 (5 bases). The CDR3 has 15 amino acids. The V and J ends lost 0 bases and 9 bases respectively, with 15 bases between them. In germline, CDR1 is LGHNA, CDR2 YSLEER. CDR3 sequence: CASSQETRVPTIQYF. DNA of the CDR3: TGCGCCAGCAGCCAAGAAACCAGGGTGCCCACCATTCAGTACTTC.

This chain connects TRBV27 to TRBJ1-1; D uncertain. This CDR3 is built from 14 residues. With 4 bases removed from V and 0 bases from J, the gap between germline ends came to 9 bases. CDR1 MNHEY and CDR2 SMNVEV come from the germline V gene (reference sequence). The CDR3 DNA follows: TGTGCCAGCAGTTATTATAACATGAACACTGAAGCTTTCTTT. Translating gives CASSYYNMNTEAFF.

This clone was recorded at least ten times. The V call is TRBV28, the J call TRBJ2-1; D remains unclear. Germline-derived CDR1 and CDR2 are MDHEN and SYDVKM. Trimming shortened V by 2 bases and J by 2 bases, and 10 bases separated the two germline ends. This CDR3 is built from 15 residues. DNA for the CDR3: TGTGCCAGCAGTTTAAGTGTAGAGGCCTACAATGAGCAGTTCTTC. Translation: CASSLSVEAYNEQFF. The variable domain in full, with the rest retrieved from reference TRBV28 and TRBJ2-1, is DVKVTQSSRYLVKRTGEKVFLECVQDMDHENMFWYRQDPGLGLRLIYFSYDVKMKEKGDIPEGYSVSREKKERFSLILESASTNQTSMYLCASSLSVEAYNEQFFGPGTRLTVL.

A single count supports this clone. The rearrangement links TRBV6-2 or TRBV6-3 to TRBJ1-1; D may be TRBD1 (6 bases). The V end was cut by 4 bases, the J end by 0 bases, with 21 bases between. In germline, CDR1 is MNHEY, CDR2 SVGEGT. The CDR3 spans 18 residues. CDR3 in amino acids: CASSSVPGVRRLNTEAFF. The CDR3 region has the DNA TGTGCCAGCAGTTCTGTCCCAGGGGTTCGGCGTCTGAACACTGAAGCTTTCTTT.

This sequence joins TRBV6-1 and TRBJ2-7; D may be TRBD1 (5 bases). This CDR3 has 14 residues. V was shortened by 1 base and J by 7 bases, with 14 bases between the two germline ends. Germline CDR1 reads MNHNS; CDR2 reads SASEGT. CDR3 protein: CASSEGPGFGEQYF. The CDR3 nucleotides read TGTGCCAGCAGTGAAGGTCCAGGGTTTGGGGAGCAGTACTTC.

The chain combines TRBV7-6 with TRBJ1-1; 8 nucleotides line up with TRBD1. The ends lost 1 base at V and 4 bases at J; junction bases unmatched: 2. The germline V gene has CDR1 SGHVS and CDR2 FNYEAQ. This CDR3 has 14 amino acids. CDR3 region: CASSLGTGTTEAFF. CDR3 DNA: TGTGCCAGCAGCTTAGGGACAGGGACCACTGAAGCTTTCTTT.

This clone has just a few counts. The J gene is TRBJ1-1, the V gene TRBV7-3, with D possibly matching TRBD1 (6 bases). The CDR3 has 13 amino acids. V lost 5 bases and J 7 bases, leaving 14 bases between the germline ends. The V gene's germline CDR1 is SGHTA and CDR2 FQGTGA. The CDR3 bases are TGTGCCAGCAGCCGGAGGGGGGCGAGTGAAGCTTTCTTT. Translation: CASSRRGASEAFF.

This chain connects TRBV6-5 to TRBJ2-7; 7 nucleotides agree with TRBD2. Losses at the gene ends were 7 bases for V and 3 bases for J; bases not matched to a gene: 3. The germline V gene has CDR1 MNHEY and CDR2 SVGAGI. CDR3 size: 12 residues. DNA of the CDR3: TGTGCCAGCATTAGGGAGGGCTACGAGCAGTACTTC. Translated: CASIREGYEQYF.

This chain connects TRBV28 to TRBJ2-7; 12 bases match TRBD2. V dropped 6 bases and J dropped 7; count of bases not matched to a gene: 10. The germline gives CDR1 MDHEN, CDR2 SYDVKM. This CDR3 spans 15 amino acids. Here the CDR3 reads CASRHQTSGGREQYF. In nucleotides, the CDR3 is TGTGCCAGCAGACACCAGACTAGCGGGGGAAGGGAGCAGTACTTC. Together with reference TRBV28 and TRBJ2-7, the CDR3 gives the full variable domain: DVKVTQSSRYLVKRTGEKVFLECVQDMDHENMFWYRQDPGLGLRLIYFSYDVKMKEKGDIPEGYSVSREKKERFSLILESASTNQTSMYLCASRHQTSGGREQYFGPGTRLTVT.

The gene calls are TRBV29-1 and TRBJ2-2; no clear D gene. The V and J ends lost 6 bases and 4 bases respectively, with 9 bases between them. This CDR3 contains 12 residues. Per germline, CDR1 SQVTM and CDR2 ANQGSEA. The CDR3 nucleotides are TGCAGCGTCGGAACGTTCACCGGGGAGCTGTTTTTT. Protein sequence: CSVGTFTGELFF.

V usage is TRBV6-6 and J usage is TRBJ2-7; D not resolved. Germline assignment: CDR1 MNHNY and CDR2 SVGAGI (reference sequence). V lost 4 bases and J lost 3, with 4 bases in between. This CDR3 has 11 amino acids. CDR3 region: CASSLHYEQYF. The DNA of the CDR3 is TGTGCCAGCAGTTTACACTACGAGCAGTACTTC.